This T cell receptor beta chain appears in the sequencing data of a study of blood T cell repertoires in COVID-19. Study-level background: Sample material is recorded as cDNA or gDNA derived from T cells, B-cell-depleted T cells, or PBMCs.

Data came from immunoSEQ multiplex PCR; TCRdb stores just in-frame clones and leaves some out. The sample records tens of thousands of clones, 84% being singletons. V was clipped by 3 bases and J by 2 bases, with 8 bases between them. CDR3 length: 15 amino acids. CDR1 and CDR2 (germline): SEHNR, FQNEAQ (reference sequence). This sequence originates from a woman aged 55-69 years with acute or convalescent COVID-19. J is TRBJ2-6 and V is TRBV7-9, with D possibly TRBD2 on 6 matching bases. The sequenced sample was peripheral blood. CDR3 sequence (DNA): TGTGCCAGCAGCTTCGGGGGTGCTGGGGCCAACGTCCTGACTTTC. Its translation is CASSFGGAGANVLTF.